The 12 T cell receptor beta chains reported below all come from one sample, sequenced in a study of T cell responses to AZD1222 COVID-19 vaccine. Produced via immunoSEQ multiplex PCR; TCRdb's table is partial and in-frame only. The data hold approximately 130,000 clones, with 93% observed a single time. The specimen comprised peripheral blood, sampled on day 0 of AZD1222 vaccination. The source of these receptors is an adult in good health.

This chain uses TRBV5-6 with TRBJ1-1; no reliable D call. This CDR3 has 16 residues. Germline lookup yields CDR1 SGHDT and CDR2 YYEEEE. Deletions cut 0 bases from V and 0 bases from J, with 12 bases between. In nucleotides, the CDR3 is TGTGCCAGCAGCTTGGGGGCCGCCTCCATGAACACTGAAGCTTTCTTT. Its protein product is CASSLGAASMNTEAFF.

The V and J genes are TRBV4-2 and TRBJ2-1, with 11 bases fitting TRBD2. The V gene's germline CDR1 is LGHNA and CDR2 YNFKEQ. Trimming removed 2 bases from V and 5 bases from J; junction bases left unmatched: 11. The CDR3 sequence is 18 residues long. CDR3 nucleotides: TGTGCCAGCAGCCAACTTTTGGGCGGGACTAGCGGAGACAATGAGCAGTTCTTC. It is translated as CASSQLLGGTSGDNEQFF.

The DNA of the CDR3 is TGTGCCAGCAGCTCTGATACAGGGGGCTATGAAAAACTGTTTTTT. Residues: CASSSDTGGYEKLFF. The chain recombines TRBV7-9 with TRBJ1-4; 9 bases are shared with TRBD1. The germline V gene encodes CDR1 SEHNR and CDR2 FQNEAQ (reference sequence). The CDR3 spans 15 residues. V gave up 4 bases and J gave up 6 bases; unmatched junction bases: 6.

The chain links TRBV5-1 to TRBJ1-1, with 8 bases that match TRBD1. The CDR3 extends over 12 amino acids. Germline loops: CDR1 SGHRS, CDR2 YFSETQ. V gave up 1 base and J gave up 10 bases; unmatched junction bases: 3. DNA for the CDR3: TGCGCCAGCAGCTTGTCACAGGGGGTAGCTTTCTTT. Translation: CASSLSQGVAFF. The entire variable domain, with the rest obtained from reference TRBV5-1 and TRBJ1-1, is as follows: KAGVTQTPRYLIKTRGQQVTLSCSPISGHRSVSWYQQTPGQGLQFLFEYFSETQRNKGNFPGRFSGRQFSNSRSEMNVSTLELGDSALYLCASSLSQGVAFFGQGTRLTVV.

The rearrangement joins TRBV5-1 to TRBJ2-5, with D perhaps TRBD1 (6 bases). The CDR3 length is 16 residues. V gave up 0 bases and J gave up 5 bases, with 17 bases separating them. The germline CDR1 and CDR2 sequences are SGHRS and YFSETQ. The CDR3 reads CASSLAQTGKSETQYF. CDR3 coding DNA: TGCGCCAGCAGCTTGGCCCAGACAGGCAAATCGGAGACCCAGTACTTC.

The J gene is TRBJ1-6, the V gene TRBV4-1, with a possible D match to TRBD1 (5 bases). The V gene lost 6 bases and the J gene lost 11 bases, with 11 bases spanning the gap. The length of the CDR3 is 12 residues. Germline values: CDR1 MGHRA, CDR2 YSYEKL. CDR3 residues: CASSSGGTPLHF. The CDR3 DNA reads TGCGCCAGCAGTTCGGGGGGGACACCCCTCCACTTT.

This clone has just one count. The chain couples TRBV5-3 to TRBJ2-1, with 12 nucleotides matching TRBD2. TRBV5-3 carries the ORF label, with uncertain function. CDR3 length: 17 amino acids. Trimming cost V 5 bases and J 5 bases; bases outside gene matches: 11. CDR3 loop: CARSIGTSGGQDNEQFF. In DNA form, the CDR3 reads TGTGCCAGAAGTATTGGAACTAGCGGGGGGCAGGACAATGAGCAGTTCTTC.

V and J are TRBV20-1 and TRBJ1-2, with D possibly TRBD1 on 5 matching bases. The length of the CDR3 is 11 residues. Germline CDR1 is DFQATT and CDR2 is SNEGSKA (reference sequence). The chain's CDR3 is CTSDSNYGYTF. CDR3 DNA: TGCACCAGCGACAGTAACTATGGCTACACCTTC.

DNA for the CDR3: TGCACCAGCAGCCTTCAGGGGTACGGGGAGCTGTTTTTT. Translating gives CTSSLQGYGELFF. The rearrangement joins TRBV1 to TRBJ2-2; the table names TRBD1, a call not compared with the DNA. TRBV1 corresponds to a pseudogene. This CDR3 spans 13 amino acids.

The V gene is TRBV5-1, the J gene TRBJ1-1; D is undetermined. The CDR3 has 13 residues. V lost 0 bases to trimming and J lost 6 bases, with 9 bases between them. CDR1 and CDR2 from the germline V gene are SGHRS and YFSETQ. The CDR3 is CASSLETWSEAFF. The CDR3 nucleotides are TGCGCCAGCAGCTTGGAGACATGGTCTGAAGCTTTCTTT.

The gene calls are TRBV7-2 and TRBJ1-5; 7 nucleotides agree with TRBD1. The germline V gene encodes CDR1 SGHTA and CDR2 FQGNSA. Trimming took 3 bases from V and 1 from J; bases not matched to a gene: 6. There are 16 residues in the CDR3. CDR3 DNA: TGTGCCAGCAGCTTTCTAGGGGGCGAGAGCAATCAGCCCCAGCATTTT. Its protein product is CASSFLGGESNQPQHF.

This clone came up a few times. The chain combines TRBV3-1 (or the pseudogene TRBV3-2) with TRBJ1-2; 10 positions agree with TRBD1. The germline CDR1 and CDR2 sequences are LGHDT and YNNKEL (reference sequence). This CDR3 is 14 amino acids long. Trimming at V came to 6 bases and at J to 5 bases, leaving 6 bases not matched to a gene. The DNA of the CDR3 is TGTGCCAGCAGTGGCATGGACAGGGGGTATGGCTACACCTTC. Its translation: CASSGMDRGYGYTF.